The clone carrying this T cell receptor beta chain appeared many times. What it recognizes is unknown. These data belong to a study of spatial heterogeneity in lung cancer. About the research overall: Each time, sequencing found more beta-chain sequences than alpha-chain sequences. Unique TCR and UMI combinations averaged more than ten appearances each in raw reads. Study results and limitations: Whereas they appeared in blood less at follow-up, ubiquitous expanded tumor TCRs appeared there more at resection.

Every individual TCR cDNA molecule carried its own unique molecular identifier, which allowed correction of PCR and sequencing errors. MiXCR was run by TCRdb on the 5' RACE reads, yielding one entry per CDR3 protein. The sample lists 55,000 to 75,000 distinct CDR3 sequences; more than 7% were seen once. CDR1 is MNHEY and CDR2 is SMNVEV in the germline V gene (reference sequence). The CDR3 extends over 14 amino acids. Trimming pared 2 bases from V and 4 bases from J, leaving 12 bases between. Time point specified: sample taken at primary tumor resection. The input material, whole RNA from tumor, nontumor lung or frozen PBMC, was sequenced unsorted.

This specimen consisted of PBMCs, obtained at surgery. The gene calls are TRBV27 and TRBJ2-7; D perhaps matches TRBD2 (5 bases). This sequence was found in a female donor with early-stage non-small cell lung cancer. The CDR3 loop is CASSLAGLGYEQYF. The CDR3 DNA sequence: TGTGCCAGCAGTTTAGCGGGCCTAGGATACGAGCAGTACTTC.